These 8 T cell receptor beta chains came from one sample sequenced in a study of shared clonotypes between healthy human individuals (dated by TCRdb to 2019 to 2021). The method was the immunoSEQ multiplex PCR assay. The clones in this table, taken by TCRdb from immuneACCESS, are in-frame only. Not every clone is retained; where verified, under half of the shortfall comes from an unresolved V gene, and the cause of the rest is unknown. The sample yields approximately 350,000 clones; less than 85% were counted once. About 9.3% of the sample belongs to the ten largest clones. Source material: memory CD4+ T cells sorted from blood. Read against the paper, the sample's cell subset or site label means: CD45RA-negative fraction. These receptors all stem from a man younger than 40 in good health.

The chain employs TRBV19 and TRBJ2-3; D may be TRBD1 or TRBD2 (5 bases each). The CDR3 is 13 amino acids. CDR1 and CDR2 from the germline V gene are LNHDA and SQIVND (reference sequence). V gave up 3 bases and J gave up 3 bases, with 7 bases separating them. CDR3 in amino acids: CASSMGVTDTQYF. As DNA, the CDR3 is TGTGCCAGTAGTATGGGGGTAACAGATACGCAGTATTTT.

This chain joins TRBV7-2 and TRBJ2-5; 10 bases match TRBD2. CDR3 length equals 16 residues. Trimming at V came to 2 bases and at J to 7 bases, leaving 10 bases not matched to a gene. Germline CDR1 reads SGHTA; CDR2 reads FQGNSA. The CDR3 loop is CASSLRLAGVSGTQYF. The DNA for the CDR3 is TGTGCCAGCAGCTTAAGGCTAGCGGGAGTATCCGGGACCCAGTACTTC.

This clone has a count of ten or more. The chain carries TRBV7-9 and TRBJ2-2; no clear D. V gave up 2 bases and J gave up 7 bases, with 8 bases separating them. Germline lookup yields CDR1 SEHNR and CDR2 FQNEAQ (reference sequence). The CDR3 consists of 13 residues. CDR3 region: CASSLSGGGELFF. The CDR3 bases are TGTGCCAGCAGCTTATCCGGTGGCGGGGAGCTGTTTTTT.

The genes are TRBV7-8 and TRBJ2-1; 7 positions match TRBD1. CDR1 SGHVS and CDR2 FQNEAQ come from the germline V gene. There are 18 residues in the CDR3. Trimming cost V 1 base and J 3 bases; bases outside gene matches: 12. CDR3 in DNA: TGTGCCAGCAGCTTAGTTGTGTATTCAGGGGGTCGCTACAATGAGCAGTTCTTC. Its protein is CASSLVVYSGGRYNEQFF.

The chain has TRBV9 and TRBJ2-7, with TRBD2 identical over 9 bases. The CDR3 totals 15 residues. J gave up 4 bases and V 0 bases, and 5 bases lay outside the gene matches. Germline V CDR1 and CDR2: SGDLS, YYNGEE. The CDR3 reads CASSVAWTSEYEQYF. The CDR3 DNA reads TGTGCCAGCAGCGTAGCTTGGACTAGCGAGTACGAGCAGTACTTC. The variable domain in full, completed from reference TRBV9 and TRBJ2-7, reads DSGVTQTPKHLITATGQRVTLRCSPRSGDLSVYWYQQSLDQGLQFLIQYYNGEERAKGNILERFSAQQFPDLHSELNLSSLELGDSALYFCASSVAWTSEYEQYFGPGTRLTVT.

This chain connects TRBV5-8 to TRBJ1-5; 7 bases are a match to TRBD1. J lost 4 bases, V lost 1 base, and 8 bases had no gene match. Germline CDR1 reads SGHTS; CDR2 reads YDEGEE. The CDR3 is made up of 16 amino acids. The CDR3 loop is CASSLRGRHGNQPQHF. For the CDR3, the DNA is TGTGCCAGCAGCTTGAGGGGGCGACACGGGAATCAGCCCCAGCATTTT.

This chain's CDR3 is CASSLGQGSRDEQFF. For the CDR3, the DNA is TGTGCCAGCAGCTTAGGCCAGGGGAGTAGGGATGAGCAGTTCTTC. The chain links TRBV7-9 to TRBJ2-1; a weak D match, TRBD1 (6 bases). Germline V CDR1 and CDR2: SEHNR, FQNEAQ (reference sequence). Trimming removed 1 base from V and 8 bases from J, with 15 bases in between. There are 15 residues in the CDR3.

The CDR3 loop is CASSPTHPRVTLRQYF. CDR3 bases: TGTGCCAGCAGTCCAACCCACCCCCGGGTTACTTTACGGCAGTACTTC. The V gene is TRBV27, the J gene TRBJ2-7; D unclear. Trimming took off 5 bases at V and 9 bases at J, with 26 bases between the two ends. The CDR3 has 16 amino acids. Germline-derived CDR1 and CDR2 are MNHEY and SMNVEV (reference sequence).